This T cell receptor (beta chain) originates from a study of T-cell reconstitution after alpha-beta-depleted transplantation in children. This CDR3 contains 18 residues. The V gene's germline CDR1 is LNHNV and CDR2 YYDKDF (reference sequence). The V end was cut by 0 bases, the J end by 2 bases, with 19 bases between. Unique molecular identifiers were used to barcode this TCRbeta library. In TCRdb, the PCR reads were re-called with MiXCR into one record per CDR3 protein. The profile covers about 500,000 distinct CDR3 sequences, with about 31% appearing a single time and more than 2% taken by the ten largest.

The receptor's source is a human donor who donated a stem cell graft to a child with aplastic anemia. The sample was PBMCs from the stem cell graft donor, taken from the stem cell graft. The V gene is TRBV15, the J gene TRBJ1-2; a possible D gene is TRBD1 (6 bases). The CDR3 protein is CATSRDSIGQIGNYGYTF. The CDR3 DNA follows: TGTGCCACCAGCAGAGATAGTATAGGACAGATTGGAAACTATGGCTACACCTTC.